This section outlines one TCR beta chain sequence together with its context. This clone's antigen is unknown. No much larger clone exists at a distance of one base, and base qualities are not known. The germline V and J ends show losses of 5 bases and 4 bases respectively, and no gene match explains 9 bases of the junction. CDR1 and CDR2 are read off the germline V gene as SGHVS and FNYEAQ. The CDR3, from cysteine to phenylalanine, totals 17 residues. The sequence is cut down to CDR3 DNA, 51 bases in frame from base 1. This specimen belongs to a study of T cell changes during pregnancy in multiple sclerosis (dated by TCRdb to about 2019). Turning to the overall study: In women with multiple sclerosis, the researchers looked at how the T cell repertoire shifted as pregnancy progressed.

The protocol used for the library was the immunoSEQ multiplex PCR assay. Here the immuneACCESS table is served through TCRdb, limited to in-frame sequences with V and J called. Missing clones are a known gap in these copies; in checked studies unresolved V genes cover under half, and the rest lacks a known reason. The sample table contains about 100,000 clones; only one count was recorded for 75% to 95% of them. Around 3.1% of the sample is in the top ten clones. This receptor chain uses TRBV7-6 and TRBJ2-3, with TRBD2 identical over 13 junction bases. This TCR was recovered from a female donor with multiple sclerosis, enrolled in a pregnancy study. Here the sequenced sample was peripheral blood, taken in the second trimester of pregnancy. CDR3 region: CASSARTSGSKADTQYF. In nucleotides, the sequence is TGTGCCAGCAGCGCGAGGACTAGCGGGAGTAAAGCAGATACGCAGTATTTT. This CDR3, with the reference TRBV7-6 and TRBJ2-3 proteins standing in past its ends, gives the full variable domain GAGVSQSPRYKVTKRGQDVALRCDPISGHVSLYWYRQALGQGPEFLTYFNYEAQQDKSGLPNDRFSAERPEGSISTLTIQRTEQRDSAMYRCASSARTSGSKADTQYFGPGTRLTVL.